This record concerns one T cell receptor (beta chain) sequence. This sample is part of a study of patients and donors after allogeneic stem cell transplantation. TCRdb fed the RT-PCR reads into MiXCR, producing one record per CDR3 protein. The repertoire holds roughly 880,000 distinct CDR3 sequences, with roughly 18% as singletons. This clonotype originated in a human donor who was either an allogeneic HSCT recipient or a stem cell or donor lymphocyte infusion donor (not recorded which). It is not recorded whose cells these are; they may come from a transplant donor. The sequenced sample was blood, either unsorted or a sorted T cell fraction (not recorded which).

DNA of the CDR3: TGTGCCACATACAGGTTTGAAGATACGCAGTATTTT. This codes for CATYRFEDTQYF. J is TRBJ2-3 and V is TRBV2, with D perhaps TRBD1 (5 bases). Trimming removed 10 bases from V and 5 bases from J, with 13 bases in between. Germline V gene sequence: CDR1 SNHLY, CDR2 FYNNEI. This CDR3 has 12 amino acids.